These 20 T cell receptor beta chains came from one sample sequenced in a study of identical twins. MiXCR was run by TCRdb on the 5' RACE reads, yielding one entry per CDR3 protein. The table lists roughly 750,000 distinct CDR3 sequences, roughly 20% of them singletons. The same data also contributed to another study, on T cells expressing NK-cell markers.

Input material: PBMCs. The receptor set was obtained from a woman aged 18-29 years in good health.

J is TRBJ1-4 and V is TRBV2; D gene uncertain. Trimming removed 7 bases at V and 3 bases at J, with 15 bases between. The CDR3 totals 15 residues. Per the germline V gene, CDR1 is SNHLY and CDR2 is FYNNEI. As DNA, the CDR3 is TGTGCCAGCAATAGAAGGAGGCAGTCTAATGAAAAACTGTTTTTT. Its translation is CASNRRRQSNEKLFF.

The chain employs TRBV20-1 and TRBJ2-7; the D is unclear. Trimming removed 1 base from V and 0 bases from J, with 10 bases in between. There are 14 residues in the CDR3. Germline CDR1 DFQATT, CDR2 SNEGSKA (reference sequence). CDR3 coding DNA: TGCAGTGCTAGAGGGGAAAGTGGCTCCTACGAGCAGTACTTC. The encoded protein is CSARGESGSYEQYF.

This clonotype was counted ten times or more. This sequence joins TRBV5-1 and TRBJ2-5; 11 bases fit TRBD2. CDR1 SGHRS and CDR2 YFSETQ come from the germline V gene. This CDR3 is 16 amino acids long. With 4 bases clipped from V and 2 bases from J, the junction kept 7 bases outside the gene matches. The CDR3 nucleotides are TGCGCCAGCAGCCCTTCTAGCGGGAGGCTTCAAGAGACCCAGTACTTC. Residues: CASSPSSGRLQETQYF.

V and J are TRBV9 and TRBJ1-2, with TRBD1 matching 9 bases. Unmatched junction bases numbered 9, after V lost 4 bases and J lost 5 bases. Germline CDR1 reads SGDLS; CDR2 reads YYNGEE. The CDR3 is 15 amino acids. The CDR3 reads CASSNRDREQYGYTF. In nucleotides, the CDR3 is TGTGCCAGCAGCAACCGGGACAGGGAACAATATGGCTACACCTTC.

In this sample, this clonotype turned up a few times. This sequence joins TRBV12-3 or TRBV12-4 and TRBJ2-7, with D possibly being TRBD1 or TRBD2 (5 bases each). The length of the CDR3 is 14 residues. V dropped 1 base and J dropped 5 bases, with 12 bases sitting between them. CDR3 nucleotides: TGTGCCAGCAGTTTAGGCAGGGTGGGAGACGAGCAGTACTTC. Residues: CASSLGRVGDEQYF.

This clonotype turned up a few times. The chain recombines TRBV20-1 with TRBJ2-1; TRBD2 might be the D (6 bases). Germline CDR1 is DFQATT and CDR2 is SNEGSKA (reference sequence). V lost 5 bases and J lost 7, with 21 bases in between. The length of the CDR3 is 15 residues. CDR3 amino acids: CSALPGSGHRNEQFF. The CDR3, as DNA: TGCAGTGCTCTGCCAGGGAGCGGGCATAGGAATGAGCAGTTCTTC.

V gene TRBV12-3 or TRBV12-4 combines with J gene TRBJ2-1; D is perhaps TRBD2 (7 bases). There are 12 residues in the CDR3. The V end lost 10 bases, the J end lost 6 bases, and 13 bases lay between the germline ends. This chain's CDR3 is CATGGGLNEQFF. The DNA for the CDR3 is TGTGCCACTGGGGGGGGGCTCAATGAGCAGTTCTTC.

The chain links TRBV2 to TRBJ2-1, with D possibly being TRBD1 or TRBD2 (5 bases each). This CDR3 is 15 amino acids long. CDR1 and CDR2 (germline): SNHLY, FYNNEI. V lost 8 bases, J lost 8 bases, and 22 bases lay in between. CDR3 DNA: TGTGCCAGCGGCGAAGGGGTAGCGCCCGAAGATGAGCAGTTCTTC. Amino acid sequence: CASGEGVAPEDEQFF. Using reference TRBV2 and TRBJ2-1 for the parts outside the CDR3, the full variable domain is EPEVTQTPSHQVTQMGQEVILRCVPISNHLYFYWYRQILGQKVEFLVSFYNNEISEKSEIFDDQFSVERPDGSNFTLKIRSTKLEDSAMYFCASGEGVAPEDEQFFGPGTRLTVL.

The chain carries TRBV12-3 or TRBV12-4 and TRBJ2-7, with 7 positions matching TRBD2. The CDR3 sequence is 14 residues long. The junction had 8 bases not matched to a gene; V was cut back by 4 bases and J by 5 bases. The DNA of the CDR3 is TGTGCCAGCAGTTGGCGGGGGATTTCCCACGAGCAGTACTTC. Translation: CASSWRGISHEQYF.

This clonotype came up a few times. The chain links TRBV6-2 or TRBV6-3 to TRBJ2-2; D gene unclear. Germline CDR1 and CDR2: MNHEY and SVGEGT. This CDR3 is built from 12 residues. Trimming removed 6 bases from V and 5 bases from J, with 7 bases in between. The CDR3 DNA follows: TGTGCCAGCAGCCACGTGACCGGGGAGCTGTTTTTT. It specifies CASSHVTGELFF.

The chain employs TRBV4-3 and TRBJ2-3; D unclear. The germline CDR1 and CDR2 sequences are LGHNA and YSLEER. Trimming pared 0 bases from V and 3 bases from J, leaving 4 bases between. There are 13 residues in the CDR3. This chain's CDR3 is CASSQEATDTQYF. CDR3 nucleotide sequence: TGCGCCAGCAGCCAAGAGGCTACAGATACGCAGTATTTT.

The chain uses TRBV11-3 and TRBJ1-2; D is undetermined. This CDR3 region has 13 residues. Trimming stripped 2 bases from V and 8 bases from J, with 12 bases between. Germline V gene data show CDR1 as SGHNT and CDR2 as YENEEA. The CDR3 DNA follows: TGTGCCAGCAGCTTAAGTCCAGGTGACGGCTACACCTTC. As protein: CASSLSPGDGYTF.

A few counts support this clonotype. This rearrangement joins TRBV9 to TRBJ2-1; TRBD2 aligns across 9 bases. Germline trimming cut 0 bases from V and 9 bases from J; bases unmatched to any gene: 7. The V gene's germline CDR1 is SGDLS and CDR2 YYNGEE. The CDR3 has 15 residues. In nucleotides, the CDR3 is TGTGCCAGCAGCGTAGTCCCTAGCGGGGCCGGTGAGCAGTTCTTC. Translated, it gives CASSVVPSGAGEQFF.

The CDR3 nucleotides read TGTGCCAGCAGCCAAGGGCGTGGCTACACCTTC. This encodes CASSQGRGYTF. The J gene is TRBJ1-2, the V gene TRBV12-3 or TRBV12-4; D remains ambiguous. V lost 6 bases, J lost 7 bases, and 9 bases lay in between. The CDR3 is 11 residues long.

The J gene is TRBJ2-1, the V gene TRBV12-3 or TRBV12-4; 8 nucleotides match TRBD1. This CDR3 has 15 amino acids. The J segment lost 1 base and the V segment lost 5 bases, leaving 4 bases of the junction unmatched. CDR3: CASSPRGQSYNEQFF. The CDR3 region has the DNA TGTGCCAGCAGTCCCAGGGGGCAGTCCTACAATGAGCAGTTCTTC.

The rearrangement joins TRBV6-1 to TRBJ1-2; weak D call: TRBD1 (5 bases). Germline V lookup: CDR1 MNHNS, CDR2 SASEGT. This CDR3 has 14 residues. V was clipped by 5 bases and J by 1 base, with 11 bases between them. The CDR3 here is CASSPGTDNYGYTF. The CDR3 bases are TGTGCCAGCAGTCCTGGGACGGATAACTATGGCTACACCTTC.

This CDR3 is CASSLVAGLGTDTQYF. CDR3 DNA sequence: TGTGCCAGCAGCTTAGTCGCGGGATTGGGGACAGATACGCAGTATTTT. This sequence joins TRBV7-2 and TRBJ2-3; tentative D call: TRBD2 (6 bases). Germline V gene sequence: CDR1 SGHTA, CDR2 FQGNSA. The V gene lost 1 base and the J gene lost 3 bases, with 14 bases spanning the gap. The CDR3 is 16 amino acids.

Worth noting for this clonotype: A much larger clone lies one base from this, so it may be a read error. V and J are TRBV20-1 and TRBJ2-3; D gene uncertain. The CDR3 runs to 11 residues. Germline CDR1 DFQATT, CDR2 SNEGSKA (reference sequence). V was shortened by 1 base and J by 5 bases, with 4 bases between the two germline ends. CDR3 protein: CSARGEDTQYF. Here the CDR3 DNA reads TGCAGTGCTAGAGGTGAAGATACGCAGTATTTT.

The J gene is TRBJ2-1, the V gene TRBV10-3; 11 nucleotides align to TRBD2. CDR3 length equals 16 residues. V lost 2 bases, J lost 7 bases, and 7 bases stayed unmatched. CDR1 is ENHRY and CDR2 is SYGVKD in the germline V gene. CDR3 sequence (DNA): TGTGCCATCAGTGAGCCCGGGACTAGCGGTCTTAATGAGCAGTTCTTC. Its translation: CAISEPGTSGLNEQFF.

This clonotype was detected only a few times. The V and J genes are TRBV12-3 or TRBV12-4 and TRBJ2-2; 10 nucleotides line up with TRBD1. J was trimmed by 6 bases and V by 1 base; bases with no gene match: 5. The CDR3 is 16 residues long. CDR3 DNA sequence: TGTGCCAGCAGTTTAGGCCCGACAGGGGGCCCCGGGGAGCTGTTTTTT. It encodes CASSLGPTGGPGELFF.